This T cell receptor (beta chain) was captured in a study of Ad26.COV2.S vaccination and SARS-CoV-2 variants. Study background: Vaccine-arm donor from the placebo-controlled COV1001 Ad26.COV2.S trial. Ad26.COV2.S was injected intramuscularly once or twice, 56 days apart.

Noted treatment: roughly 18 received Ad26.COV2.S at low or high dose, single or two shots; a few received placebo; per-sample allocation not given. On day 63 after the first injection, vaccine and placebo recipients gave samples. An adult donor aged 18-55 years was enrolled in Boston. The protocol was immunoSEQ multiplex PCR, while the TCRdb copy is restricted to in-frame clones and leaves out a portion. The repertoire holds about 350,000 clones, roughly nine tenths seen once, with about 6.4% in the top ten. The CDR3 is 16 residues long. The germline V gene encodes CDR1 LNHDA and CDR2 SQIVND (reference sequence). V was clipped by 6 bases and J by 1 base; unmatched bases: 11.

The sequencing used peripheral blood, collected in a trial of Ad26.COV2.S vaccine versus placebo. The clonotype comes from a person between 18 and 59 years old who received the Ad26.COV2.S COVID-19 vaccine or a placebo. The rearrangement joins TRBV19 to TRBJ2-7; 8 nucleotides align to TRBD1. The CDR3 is CASSPTGATPSYEQYF. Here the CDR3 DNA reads TGTGCCAGTAGCCCGACAGGGGCCACCCCATCCTACGAGCAGTACTTC.